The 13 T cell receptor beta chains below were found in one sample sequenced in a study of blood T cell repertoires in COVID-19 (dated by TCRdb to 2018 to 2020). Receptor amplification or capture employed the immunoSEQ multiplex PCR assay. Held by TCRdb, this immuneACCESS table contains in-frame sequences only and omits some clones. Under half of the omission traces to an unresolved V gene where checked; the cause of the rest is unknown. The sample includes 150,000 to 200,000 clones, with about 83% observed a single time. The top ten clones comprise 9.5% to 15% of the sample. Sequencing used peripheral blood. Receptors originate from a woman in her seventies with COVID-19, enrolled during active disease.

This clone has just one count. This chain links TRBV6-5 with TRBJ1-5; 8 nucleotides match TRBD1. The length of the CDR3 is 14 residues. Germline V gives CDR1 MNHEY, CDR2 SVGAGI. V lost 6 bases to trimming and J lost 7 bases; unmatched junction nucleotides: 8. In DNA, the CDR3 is TGTGCCAGCAGAGGACAGGGTGGAATACAGCCCCAGCATTTT. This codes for CASRGQGGIQPQHF.

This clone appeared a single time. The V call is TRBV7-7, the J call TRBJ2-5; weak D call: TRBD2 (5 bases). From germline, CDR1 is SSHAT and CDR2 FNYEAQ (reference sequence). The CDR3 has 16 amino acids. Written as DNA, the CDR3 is TGTGCTAGCGCCCGAAGTCGAGGAGTATCTCAAGAGACCCAGTACTTC. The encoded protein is CASARSRGVSQETQYF. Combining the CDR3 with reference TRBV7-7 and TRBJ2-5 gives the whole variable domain GAGVSQSPRYKVTKRGQDVTLRCDPISSHATLYWYQQALGQGPEFLTYFNYEAQPDKSGLPSDRFSAERPEGSISTLTIQRTEQRDSAMYRCASARSRGVSQETQYFGPGTRLLVL.

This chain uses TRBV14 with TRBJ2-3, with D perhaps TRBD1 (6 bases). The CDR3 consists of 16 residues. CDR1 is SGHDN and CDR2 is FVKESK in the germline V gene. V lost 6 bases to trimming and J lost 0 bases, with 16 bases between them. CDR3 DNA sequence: TGTGCCAGCAGACCCGCAGGGGACATGAGCACAGATACGCAGTATTTT. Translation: CASRPAGDMSTDTQYF.

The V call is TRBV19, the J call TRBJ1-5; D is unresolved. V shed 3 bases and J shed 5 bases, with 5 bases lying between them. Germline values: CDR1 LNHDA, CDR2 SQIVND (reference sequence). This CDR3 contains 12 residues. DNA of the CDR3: TGTGCCAGTAGTATTAGAGATCAGCCCCAGCATTTT. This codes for CASSIRDQPQHF.

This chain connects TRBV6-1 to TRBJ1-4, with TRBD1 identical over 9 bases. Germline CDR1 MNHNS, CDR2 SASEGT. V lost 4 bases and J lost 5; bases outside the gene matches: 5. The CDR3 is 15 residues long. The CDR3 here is CASSGAGTGNEKLFF. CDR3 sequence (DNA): TGTGCCAGCAGTGGAGCAGGGACAGGGAATGAAAAACTGTTTTTT.

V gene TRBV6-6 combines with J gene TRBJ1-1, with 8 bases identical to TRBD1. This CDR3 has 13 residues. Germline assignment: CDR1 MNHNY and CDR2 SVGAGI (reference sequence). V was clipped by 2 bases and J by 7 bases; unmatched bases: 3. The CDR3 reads CASSYGTGLEAFF. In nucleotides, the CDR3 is TGTGCCAGCAGTTACGGGACAGGACTTGAAGCTTTCTTT.

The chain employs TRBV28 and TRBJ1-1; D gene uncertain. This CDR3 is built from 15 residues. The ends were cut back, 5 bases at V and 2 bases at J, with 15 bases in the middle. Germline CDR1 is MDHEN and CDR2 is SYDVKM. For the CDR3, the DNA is TGTGCCAGCAGTAAATCAACAGTAATTAACACTGAAGCTTTCTTT. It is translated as CASSKSTVINTEAFF.

CDR3 loop: CASSLGKGRPGVAKNIQYF. DNA for the CDR3: TGTGCCAGCAGCTTAGGGAAGGGCCGTCCCGGGGTGGCCAAAAACATTCAGTACTTC. The chain couples TRBV7-2 to TRBJ2-4, with D maybe TRBD2 (5 bases). The germline V gene has CDR1 SGHTA and CDR2 FQGNSA. V was trimmed by 1 base and J by 1 base, leaving 20 bases between them. The CDR3 runs to 19 residues.

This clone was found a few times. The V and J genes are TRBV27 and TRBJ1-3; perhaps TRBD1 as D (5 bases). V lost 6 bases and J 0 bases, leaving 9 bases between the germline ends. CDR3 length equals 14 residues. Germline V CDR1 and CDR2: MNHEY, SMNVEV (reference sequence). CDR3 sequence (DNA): TGTGCCAGCAGCCCAGGGTTCTCTGGAAACACCATATATTTT. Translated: CASSPGFSGNTIYF.

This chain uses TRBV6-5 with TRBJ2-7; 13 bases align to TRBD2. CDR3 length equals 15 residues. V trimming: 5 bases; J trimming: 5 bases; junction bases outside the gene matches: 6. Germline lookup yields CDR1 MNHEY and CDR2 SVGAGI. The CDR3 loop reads CASSRGTSGDHEQYF. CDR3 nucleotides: TGTGCCAGCAGTCGCGGGACTAGCGGGGACCACGAGCAGTACTTC.

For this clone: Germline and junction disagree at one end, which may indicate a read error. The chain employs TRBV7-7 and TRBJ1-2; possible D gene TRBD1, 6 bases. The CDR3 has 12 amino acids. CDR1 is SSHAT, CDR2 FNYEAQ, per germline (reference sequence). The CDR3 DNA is TGTGCTAGCAGACCAAAACAGGGTAATCACACCTTC. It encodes CASRPKQGNHTF.

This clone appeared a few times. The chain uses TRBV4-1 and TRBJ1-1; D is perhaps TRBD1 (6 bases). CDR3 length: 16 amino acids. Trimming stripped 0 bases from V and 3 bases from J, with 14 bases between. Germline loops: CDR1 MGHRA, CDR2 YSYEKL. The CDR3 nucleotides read TGCGCCAGCAGCCAAGATGGATCGGACAGTTACACTGAAGCTTTCTTT. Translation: CASSQDGSDSYTEAFF.

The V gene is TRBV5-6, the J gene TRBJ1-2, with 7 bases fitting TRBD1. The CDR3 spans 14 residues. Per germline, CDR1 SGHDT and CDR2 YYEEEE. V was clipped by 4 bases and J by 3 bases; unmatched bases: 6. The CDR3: CASSPLGTDYGYTF. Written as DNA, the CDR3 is TGTGCCAGCAGCCCCCTTGGGACAGACTATGGCTACACCTTC.